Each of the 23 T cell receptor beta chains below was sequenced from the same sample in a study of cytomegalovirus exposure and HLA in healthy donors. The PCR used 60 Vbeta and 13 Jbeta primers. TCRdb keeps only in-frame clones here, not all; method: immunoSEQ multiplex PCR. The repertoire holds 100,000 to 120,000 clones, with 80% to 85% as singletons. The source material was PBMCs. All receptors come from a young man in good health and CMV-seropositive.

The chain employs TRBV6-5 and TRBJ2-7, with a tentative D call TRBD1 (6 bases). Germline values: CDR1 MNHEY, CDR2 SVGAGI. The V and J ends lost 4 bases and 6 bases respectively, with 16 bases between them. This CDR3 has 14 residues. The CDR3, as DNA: TGTGCCAGCAGTTCCCGCGCGAGGGGGTTCGAGCAGTACTTC. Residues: CASSSRARGFEQYF.

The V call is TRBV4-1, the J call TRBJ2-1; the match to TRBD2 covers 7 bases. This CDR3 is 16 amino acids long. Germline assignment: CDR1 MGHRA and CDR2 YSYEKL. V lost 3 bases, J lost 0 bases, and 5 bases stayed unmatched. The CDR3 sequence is CASSHGGSSSYNEQFF. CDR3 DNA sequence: TGCGCCAGCAGCCACGGGGGGTCTAGCTCCTACAATGAGCAGTTCTTC.

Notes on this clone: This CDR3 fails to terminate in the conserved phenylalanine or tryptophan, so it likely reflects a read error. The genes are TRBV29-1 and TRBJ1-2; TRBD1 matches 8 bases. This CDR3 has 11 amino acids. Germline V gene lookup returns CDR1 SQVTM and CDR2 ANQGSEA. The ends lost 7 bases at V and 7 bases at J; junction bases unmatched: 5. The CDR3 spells CSADRAPGYTV. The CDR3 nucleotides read TGCAGCGCGGACAGGGCGCCTGGCTACACCGTC.

CDR3 protein: CASSPLGDTEAFF. For the CDR3, the DNA is TGTGCCAGCTCGCCCCTAGGTGACACTGAAGCTTTCTTT. The rearrangement links TRBV18 to TRBJ1-1; D not resolved. The ends were cut back, 6 bases at V and 3 bases at J, with 11 bases in the middle. In germline, CDR1 is KGHSH, CDR2 LQKENI. The length of the CDR3 is 13 residues.

CDR3 sequence: CATLVALSGANVLTF. The CDR3 coding sequence is TGTGCCACCCTGGTCGCGCTCTCTGGGGCCAACGTCCTGACTTTC. This chain links TRBV6-5 with TRBJ2-6, with D unresolved. The CDR3 is 15 residues long. CDR1 MNHEY and CDR2 SVGAGI come from the germline V gene. V was cut by 10 bases and J by 0 bases, with 13 bases left in between.

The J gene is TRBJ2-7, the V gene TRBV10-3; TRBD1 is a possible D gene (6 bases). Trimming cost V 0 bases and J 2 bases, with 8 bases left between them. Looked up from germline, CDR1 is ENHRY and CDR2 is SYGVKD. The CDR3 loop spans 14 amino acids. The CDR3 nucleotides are TGTGCCATCAGTGAGTCGGGGGCGACCTACGAGCAGTACTTC. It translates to CAISESGATYEQYF.

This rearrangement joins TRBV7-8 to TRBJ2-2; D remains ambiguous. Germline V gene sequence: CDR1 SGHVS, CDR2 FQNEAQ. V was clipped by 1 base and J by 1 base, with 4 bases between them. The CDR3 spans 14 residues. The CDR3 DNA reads TGTGCCAGCAGCTTAGTTAGGAACACCGGGGAGCTGTTTTTT. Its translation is CASSLVRNTGELFF.

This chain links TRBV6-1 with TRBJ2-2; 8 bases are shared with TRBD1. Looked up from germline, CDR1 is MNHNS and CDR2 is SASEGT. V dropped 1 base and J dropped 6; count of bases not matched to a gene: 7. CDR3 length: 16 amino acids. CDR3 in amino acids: CASSEGTGGFAGELFF. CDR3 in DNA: TGTGCCAGCAGTGAAGGAACAGGGGGATTCGCCGGGGAGCTGTTTTTT.

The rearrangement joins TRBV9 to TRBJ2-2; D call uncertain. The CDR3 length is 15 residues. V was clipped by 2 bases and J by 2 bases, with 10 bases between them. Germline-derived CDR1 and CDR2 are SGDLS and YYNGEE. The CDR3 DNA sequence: TGTGCCAGCAGCGTTTTACAGATAAACACCGGGGAGCTGTTTTTT. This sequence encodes CASSVLQINTGELFF. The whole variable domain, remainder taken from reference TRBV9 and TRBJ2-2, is DSGVTQTPKHLITATGQRVTLRCSPRSGDLSVYWYQQSLDQGLQFLIQYYNGEERAKGNILERFSAQQFPDLHSELNLSSLELGDSALYFCASSVLQINTGELFFGEGSRLTVL.

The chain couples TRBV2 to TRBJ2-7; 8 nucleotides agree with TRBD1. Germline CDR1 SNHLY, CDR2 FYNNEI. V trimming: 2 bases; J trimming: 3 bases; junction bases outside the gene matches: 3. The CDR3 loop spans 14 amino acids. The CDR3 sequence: CASSEFGQGYEQYF. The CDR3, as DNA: TGTGCCAGCAGTGAATTTGGACAGGGCTACGAGCAGTACTTC.

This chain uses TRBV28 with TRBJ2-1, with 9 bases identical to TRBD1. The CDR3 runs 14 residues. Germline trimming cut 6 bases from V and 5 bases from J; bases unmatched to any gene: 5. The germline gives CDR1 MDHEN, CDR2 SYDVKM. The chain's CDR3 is CASRGDRADNEQFF. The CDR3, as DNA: TGTGCCAGCAGAGGGGACAGGGCCGACAATGAGCAGTTCTTC.

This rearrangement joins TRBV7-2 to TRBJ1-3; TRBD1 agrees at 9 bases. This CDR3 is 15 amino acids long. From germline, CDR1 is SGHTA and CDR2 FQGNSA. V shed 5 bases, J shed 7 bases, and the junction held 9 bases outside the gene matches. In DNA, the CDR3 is TGTGCCAGCAGCCCACGCATAGGACAGGGGAACACCATATATTTT. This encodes CASSPRIGQGNTIYF.

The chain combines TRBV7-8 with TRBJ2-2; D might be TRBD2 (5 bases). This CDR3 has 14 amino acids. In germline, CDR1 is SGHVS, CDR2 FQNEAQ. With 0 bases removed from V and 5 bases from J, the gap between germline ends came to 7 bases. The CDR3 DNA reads TGTGCCAGCAGCTTAGCCCCGGGGACCGGGGAGCTGTTTTTT. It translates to CASSLAPGTGELFF.

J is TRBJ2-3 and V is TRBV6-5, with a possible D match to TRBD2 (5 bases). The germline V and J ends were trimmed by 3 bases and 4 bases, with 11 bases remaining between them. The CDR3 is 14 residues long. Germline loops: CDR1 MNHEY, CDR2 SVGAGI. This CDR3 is CASSYGVRADTQYF. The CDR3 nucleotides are TGTGCCAGCAGTTATGGGGTGAGGGCAGATACGCAGTATTTT.

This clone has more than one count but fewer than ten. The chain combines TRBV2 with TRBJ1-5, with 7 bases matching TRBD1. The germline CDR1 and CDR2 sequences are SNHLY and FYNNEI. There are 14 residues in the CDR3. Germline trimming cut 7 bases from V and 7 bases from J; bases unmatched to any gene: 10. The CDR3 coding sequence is TGTGCCAGCAACCGAGGAGGGGGCGTACAGCCCCAGCATTTT. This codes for CASNRGGGVQPQHF.

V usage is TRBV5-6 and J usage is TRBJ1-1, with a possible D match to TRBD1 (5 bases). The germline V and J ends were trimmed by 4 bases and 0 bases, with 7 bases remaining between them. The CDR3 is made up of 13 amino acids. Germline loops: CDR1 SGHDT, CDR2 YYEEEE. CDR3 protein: CASSQGVNTEAFF. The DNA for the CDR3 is TGTGCCAGCAGCCAAGGGGTGAACACTGAAGCTTTCTTT. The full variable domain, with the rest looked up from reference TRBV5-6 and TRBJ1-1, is DAGVTQSPTHLIKTRGQQVTLRCSPKSGHDTVSWYQQALGQGPQFIFQYYEEEERQRGNFPDRFSGHQFPNYSSELNVNALLLGDSALYLCASSQGVNTEAFFGQGTRLTVV.

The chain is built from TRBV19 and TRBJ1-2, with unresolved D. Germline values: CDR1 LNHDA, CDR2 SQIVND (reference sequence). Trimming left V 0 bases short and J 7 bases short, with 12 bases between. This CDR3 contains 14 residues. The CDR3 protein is CASSIDRGKGGYTF. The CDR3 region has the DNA TGTGCCAGTAGTATAGATCGGGGAAAGGGTGGCTACACCTTC.

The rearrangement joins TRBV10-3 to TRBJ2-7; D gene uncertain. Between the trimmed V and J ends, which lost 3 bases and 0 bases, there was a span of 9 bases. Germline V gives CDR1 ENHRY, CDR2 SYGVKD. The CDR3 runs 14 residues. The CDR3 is CAISDVRLSYEQYF. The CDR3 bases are TGTGCCATCAGTGATGTCAGGCTCTCCTACGAGCAGTACTTC.

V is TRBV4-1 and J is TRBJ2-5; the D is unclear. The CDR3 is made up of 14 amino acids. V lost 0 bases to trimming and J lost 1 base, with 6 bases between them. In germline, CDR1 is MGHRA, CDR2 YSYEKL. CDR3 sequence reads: CASSQDYIQETQYF. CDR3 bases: TGCGCCAGCAGCCAAGATTACATCCAAGAGACCCAGTACTTC.

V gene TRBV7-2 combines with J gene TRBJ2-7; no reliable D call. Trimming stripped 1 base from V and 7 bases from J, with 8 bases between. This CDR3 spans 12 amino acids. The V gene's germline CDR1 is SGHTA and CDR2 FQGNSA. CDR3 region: CASSLEAWEQYF. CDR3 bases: TGTGCCAGCAGCTTAGAAGCCTGGGAGCAGTACTTC. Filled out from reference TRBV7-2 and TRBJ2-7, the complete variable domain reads GAGVSQSPSNKVTEKGKDVELRCDPISGHTALYWYRQSLGQGLEFLIYFQGNSAPDKSGLPSDRFSAERTGGSVSTLTIQRTQQEDSAVYLCASSLEAWEQYFGPGTRLTVT.

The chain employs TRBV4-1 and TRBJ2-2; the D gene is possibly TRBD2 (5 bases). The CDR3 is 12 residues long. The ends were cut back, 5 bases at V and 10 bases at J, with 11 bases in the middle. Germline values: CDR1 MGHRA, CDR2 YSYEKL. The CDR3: CASSSDGVELFF. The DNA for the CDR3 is TGCGCCAGCAGCTCAGACGGGGTGGAGCTGTTTTTT.

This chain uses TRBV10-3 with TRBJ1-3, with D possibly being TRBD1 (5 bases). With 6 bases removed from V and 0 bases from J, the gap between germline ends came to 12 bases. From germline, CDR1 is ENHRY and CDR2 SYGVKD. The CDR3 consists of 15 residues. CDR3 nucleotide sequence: TGTGCCATCAGCGTCACAGGAGCCTCTGGAAACACCATATATTTT. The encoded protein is CAISVTGASGNTIYF.

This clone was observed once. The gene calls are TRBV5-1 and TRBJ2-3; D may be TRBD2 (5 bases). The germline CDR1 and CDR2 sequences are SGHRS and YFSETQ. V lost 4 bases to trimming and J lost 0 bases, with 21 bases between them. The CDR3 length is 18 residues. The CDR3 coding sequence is TGCGCCAGCAGCCTTGGGCTAGCTGTCGATCCTAGCACAGATACGCAGTATTTT. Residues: CASSLGLAVDPSTDTQYF. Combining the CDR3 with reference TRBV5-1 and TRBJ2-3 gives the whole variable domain KAGVTQTPRYLIKTRGQQVTLSCSPISGHRSVSWYQQTPGQGLQFLFEYFSETQRNKGNFPGRFSGRQFSNSRSEMNVSTLELGDSALYLCASSLGLAVDPSTDTQYFGPGTRLTVL.